This T cell receptor beta chain is from a study of T cells expressing NK-cell markers. About the study: Sorted CD3+CD56+NKG2C+, CD3+CD56+NKG2C- and CD3+CD56-NKG2C+ T-cell subsets were beta-chain profiled. Sequenced donors, eight in total, included seven who were HCMV-seropositive and one who was seronegative.

Germline V gene data show CDR1 as SNHLY and CDR2 as FYNNEI. The CDR3 totals 13 residues. TCRdb reprocessed the 5' RACE reads and keeps a single row for each CDR3 protein, giving no DNA. Found here are about 140,000 distinct CDR3 sequences; the top ten clones hold 9.5% to 15%. This sequence originates from a man aged 18 to 30 in good health. This chain links TRBV2 with TRBJ2-1; checking the TCRdb D call of TRBD1 is not possible without DNA. Sequencing was carried out using blood T cells: a sorted CD56 or NKG2C T cell subset, CD4+ or CD8+ T cells, or bulk PBMC T cells (not recorded which). The CDR3 reads CASSGGQGNEQFF. The variable domain in full, with the rest retrieved from reference TRBV2 and TRBJ2-1, is EPEVTQTPSHQVTQMGQEVILRCVPISNHLYFYWYRQILGQKVEFLVSFYNNEISEKSEIFDDQFSVERPDGSNFTLKIRSTKLEDSAMYFCASSGGQGNEQFFGPGTRLTVL.